What follows are 10 T cell receptor beta chains derived from one specimen sequenced in a study of T-cell memory formation after mild COVID-19. TCRdb ran MiXCR on the 5' RACE reads and lists one entry per CDR3 protein. The sample has 530,000 or so distinct CDR3 sequences; 15% to 20% are singletons. The sample was PBMCs or a T cell subset sorted from them (not recorded which). Receptors were obtained from an adult woman who had mild COVID-19 (a few samples of this study predate the infection). Cell type and time point are not known.

The chain combines TRBV20-1 with TRBJ1-1; TRBD1 aligns across 10 bases. Germline V gives CDR1 DFQATT, CDR2 SNEGSKA (reference sequence). The CDR3 consists of 14 residues. The V and J ends lost 3 bases and 1 base, in that order; junction bases with no gene match: 2. The chain's CDR3 is CSARTGGANTEAFF. The DNA of the CDR3 is TGCAGTGCTAGGACAGGGGGCGCGAACACTGAAGCTTTCTTT.

Ten or more counts support this clonotype. The chain is built from TRBV7-2 and TRBJ2-3; 7 nucleotides align to TRBD1. Germline CDR1 reads SGHTA; CDR2 reads FQGNSA. V gave up 6 bases and J gave up 3 bases; unmatched junction bases: 9. The CDR3 contains 15 residues. CDR3 in DNA: TGTGCCAGCAGTGCAACGCCCAGGGGGACAGATACGCAGTATTTT. It codes for CASSATPRGTDTQYF.

J is TRBJ2-2 and V is TRBV2; no clear D gene. V lost 2 bases and J lost 4, with 11 bases in between. This CDR3 spans 15 amino acids. Germline lookup yields CDR1 SNHLY and CDR2 FYNNEI. The CDR3 sequence is CASSEKIGVTGELFF. The CDR3 DNA sequence: TGTGCCAGCAGTGAAAAAATAGGCGTCACCGGGGAGCTGTTTTTT. Together with reference TRBV2 and TRBJ2-2, the CDR3 gives the full variable domain: EPEVTQTPSHQVTQMGQEVILRCVPISNHLYFYWYRQILGQKVEFLVSFYNNEISEKSEIFDDQFSVERPDGSNFTLKIRSTKLEDSAMYFCASSEKIGVTGELFFGEGSRLTVL.

The chain couples TRBV9 to TRBJ2-2; D is unresolved. Germline CDR1 and CDR2: SGDLS and YYNGEE. The length of the CDR3 is 14 residues. V lost 3 bases, J lost 0 bases, and 6 bases lay in between. CDR3 region: CASSATTNTGELFF. The DNA of the CDR3 is TGTGCCAGCAGCGCGACAACGAACACCGGGGAGCTGTTTTTT.

This chain joins TRBV7-9 and TRBJ2-2, with unresolved D. There are 16 residues in the CDR3. The V and J ends lost 8 bases and 4 bases respectively, with 20 bases between them. Looked up from germline, CDR1 is SEHNR and CDR2 is FQNEAQ (reference sequence). CDR3 residues: CASPRDPRNLTGELFF. The DNA for the CDR3 is TGTGCCAGCCCCCGAGACCCCCGGAACCTCACCGGGGAGCTGTTTTTT.

There are many counts of this clonotype. The rearrangement joins TRBV5-6 to TRBJ2-7; tentative D call: TRBD2 (5 bases). Germline loops: CDR1 SGHDT, CDR2 YYEEEE. The CDR3 extends over 16 amino acids. The ends were cut back, 6 bases at V and 7 bases at J, with 26 bases in the middle. The CDR3 loop reads CASTLHPVLRDREQYF. The CDR3 DNA reads TGTGCCAGCACTCTACACCCAGTCCTACGGGATCGGGAGCAGTACTTC.

This clonotype was observed a handful of times. V is TRBV12-3 or TRBV12-4 and J is TRBJ2-4; no definite D call. The CDR3 consists of 14 residues. V lost 2 bases and J lost 8, with 13 bases in between. CDR3 DNA: TGTGCCAGCAGTTTAATGGCCTACGGAGACATTCAGTACTTC. Its translation is CASSLMAYGDIQYF.

This clonotype was seen only a few times. This chain connects TRBV6-5 to TRBJ1-5, with a tentative D call TRBD1 (6 bases). Germline assignment: CDR1 MNHEY and CDR2 SVGAGI. CDR3 size: 14 residues. Trimming took 4 bases from V and 11 from J, leaving 18 bases between them. The CDR3 bases are TGTGCCAGCAGTTCTCGAGGGGGGGGATTGACCCAGCATTTT. Its protein is CASSSRGGGLTQHF.

This clonotype appeared a few times. V and J are TRBV19 and TRBJ2-7; D gene unclear. Trimming removed 5 bases from V and 4 bases from J, with 15 bases in between. This CDR3 has 14 residues. Germline loops: CDR1 LNHDA, CDR2 SQIVND (reference sequence). The CDR3 nucleotides are TGTGCCAGTAGTCCTGGGGTTCGAGGTTACGAGCAGTACTTC. Amino acids: CASSPGVRGYEQYF.

This clonotype was counted many times. The chain is built from TRBV5-1 and TRBJ1-1, with 8 bases lining up with TRBD1. The CDR3 is 14 amino acids. Germline CDR1 SGHRS, CDR2 YFSETQ. After removal of 4 bases from V and 0 bases from J, the junction contained 2 bases not matched to a gene. The CDR3 nucleotides read TGCGCCAGCAGCCCAGGGGGCATGAACACTGAAGCTTTCTTT. It translates to CASSPGGMNTEAFF.